This T cell receptor beta chain was sequenced for a study of T cells in Graves' hyperthyroidism and ophthalmopathy. This CDR3 has 13 residues. Deletions cut 7 bases from V and 3 bases from J, with 13 bases between. CDR1 and CDR2 from the germline V gene are SNHLY and FYNNEI. Broader study findings: Most clonotypes expanded in thyroid above 0.001 were likewise present in blood.

This clonotype was picked up many times. Its cognate antigen is unknown. It was 8 to 10 ml of fresh peripheral blood that supplied the PBMCs. Amplified TCR beta CDR3 regions came from RNA transcripts. Using the HTBI primer set, a first-round RT-PCR was run on the TCR CDR3. TCRdb ran MiXCR on the multiplex PCR reads and lists one entry per CDR3 protein. The table shows about 620,000 distinct CDR3 sequences, with 16% occurring only once. This sequence originates from a woman aged 25 to 39 with Graves' hyperthyroidism. J is TRBJ2-7 and V is TRBV2; D perhaps matches TRBD1 (6 bases). Sequencing used blood. CDR3 bases: TGTGCCAGCAAGACGACAGGTGTCTACGAGCAGTACTTC. It yields the protein CASKTTGVYEQYF.